This note documents a single TCR beta chain sequence. Its target is not known. This record belongs to a study of shared clonotypes between healthy human individuals. Study results and caveats: Larger richness was generally estimated for naive than memory subsets.

Genomic DNA (from each subset) was split evenly across several immunoSEQ plates. Some 29,000 T cell genomes (approximately 0.2 ug DNA) went into each sorted-subset replicate. Clones were read by immunoSEQ multiplex PCR, and TCRdb kept only the in-frame ones, dropping some. The sample has roughly 2 million clones, about 95% seen once. The CDR3 is 16 amino acids. This chain connects TRBV21-1 to TRBJ1-2; the DNA was not compared with TRBD1, the D call given in the table. TRBV21-1 constitutes a pseudogene. Sequencing was done on a sample of naive CD4+ T cells sorted from blood. Subset indicated: CD45RA+ positively selected. The source of this sequence is a young man in good health. DNA for the CDR3: TGTGCCAGCAGCTCCACACACAGGGCGACAGGGGTTGGCTACACCTTC. Protein sequence: CASSSTHRATGVGYTF.